Detailed here is one T cell receptor beta chain. Its antigen is still unknown. Trimming stripped 2 bases from V and 5 bases from J, with 15 bases between. From germline, CDR1 is KGHSH and CDR2 LQKENI. The CDR3 length is 15 residues. The data belong to a study of chemoradiotherapy in HPV16-positive cancers. Findings and caveats of the study: Candidate HPV-specific clones and E7-related TCR motifs grew in tumor during treatment.

TCRdb keeps only in-frame clones here, not all; method: immunoSEQ multiplex PCR. The table includes 9,500 to 15,000 clones, roughly 73% detected once. V usage is TRBV18 and J usage is TRBJ1-1; TRBD1 might be the D (6 bases). Sampling was performed from a patient who underwent chemoradiotherapy. This sequence was found in a human donor with HPV-associated anogenital cancer. The CDR3 sequence: CASSPSQGGGTEAFF. The CDR3 DNA reads as TGTGCCAGCTCACCATCACAGGGAGGGGGGACTGAAGCTTTCTTT.